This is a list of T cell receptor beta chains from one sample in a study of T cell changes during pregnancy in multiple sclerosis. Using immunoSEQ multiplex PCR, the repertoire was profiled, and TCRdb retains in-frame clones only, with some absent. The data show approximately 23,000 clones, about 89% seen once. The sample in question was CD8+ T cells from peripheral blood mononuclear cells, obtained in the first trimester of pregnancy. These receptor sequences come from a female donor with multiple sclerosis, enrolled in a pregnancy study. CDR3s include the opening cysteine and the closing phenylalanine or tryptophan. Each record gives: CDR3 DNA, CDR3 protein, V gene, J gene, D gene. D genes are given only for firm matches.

TGTGCCAGCAGTATCGGACCCGAGGGGAACACTGAAGCTTTCTTT	CASSIGPEGNTEAFF	TRBV6-6	TRBJ1-1	-
TGTGCCAGCCTGGGTACGGGTAACTATGGCTACACCTTC	CASLGTGNYGYTF	TRBV5-4	TRBJ1-2	-
TGTGCCAGCAGGGGCGGGGAGCCCCAGCATTTT	CASRGGEPQHF	TRBV7-2	TRBJ1-5	-
TGTGCCAGCAGCGAGAGACTAGCGGGAGCGCTAGCCAAAAACATTCAGTACTTC	CASSERLAGALAKNIQYF	TRBV7-2	TRBJ2-4	TRBD2
TGCGCCAGCAGCCAAGAGGGACAGGGCAGCTACAATGAGCAGTTCTTC	CASSQEGQGSYNEQFF	TRBV4-3	TRBJ2-1	TRBD1
TGTGCCAGCAGCTCTCGGACTAGCGGGAGGAGAACCGGGGAGCTGTTTTTT	CASSSRTSGRRTGELFF	TRBV7-3	TRBJ2-2	TRBD2
TGTGCCAGCACCCCGGTTCCGGGACAGGGGAGAGAGACCCAGTACTTC	CASTPVPGQGRETQYF	TRBV5-8	TRBJ2-5	TRBD1
TGCGCCAGCAGCCGCGGGGCAACCGGGACTAGCGGGAAGATCCATGAGCAGTTCTTC	CASSRGATGTSGKIHEQFF	TRBV5-1	TRBJ2-1	TRBD2
TGTGCCAGTAGTCCCCGTGGAGGGTTGAGCTATGGCTACACCTTC	CASSPRGGLSYGYTF	TRBV19	TRBJ1-2	-
TGCGCCAGCAGCCAAGTGGCGGAAGCCGGGGAGCTGTTTTTT	CASSQVAEAGELFF	TRBV4-3	TRBJ2-2	-